A single sample gave rise to the 23 T cell receptor beta chains below, sequenced in a study of response to subunit inactivated influenza vaccine. MiXCR, run by TCRdb on the RT-PCR reads, gives a single entry per CDR3 protein. The sample has roughly 650,000 distinct CDR3 sequences; approximately 14% are singletons. The specimen was PBMCs from blood, collected 11 to 12 days after vaccination. The receptors were gathered from a man in his forties or fifties who received an inactivated influenza vaccine.

The rearrangement joins TRBV7-2 to TRBJ2-3, with D unresolved. V lost 5 bases and J 11 bases, leaving 14 bases between the germline ends. The germline CDR1 and CDR2 sequences are SGHTA and FQGNSA. CDR3 length: 12 amino acids. The CDR3 spells CASSTDWGGQYF. CDR3 DNA sequence: TGTGCCAGCAGCACGGATTGGGGTGGGCAGTATTTT.

This clonotype was observed a few times. V usage is TRBV5-1 and J usage is TRBJ2-7; 8 bases align to TRBD1. V was clipped by 0 bases and J by 9 bases; unmatched bases: 17. The CDR3 consists of 17 residues. CDR1 SGHRS and CDR2 YFSETQ come from the germline V gene. The CDR3 DNA follows: TGCGCCAGCAGCTTGGAGAGGCCGGGACAGGTAGTTGATATGCAGTACTTC. Protein product: CASSLERPGQVVDMQYF.

There are a few counts of this clonotype. The chain employs TRBV10-1 and TRBJ1-1; a weak D match, TRBD1 (5 bases). Germline V gene data show CDR1 as WNHNN and CDR2 as SYGVQD (reference sequence). This CDR3 spans 14 amino acids. V was shortened by 8 bases and J by 1 base, with 14 bases between the two germline ends. CDR3 region: CASDTGTQNTEAFF. DNA of the CDR3: TGCGCCAGCGATACCGGGACTCAGAACACTGAAGCTTTCTTT.

The chain has TRBV6-1 and TRBJ2-7; possible D gene TRBD2, 6 bases. In germline, CDR1 is MNHNS, CDR2 SASEGT. This CDR3 is 15 amino acids long. Trimming shortened V by 2 bases and J by 3 bases, and 14 bases separated the two germline ends. As DNA, the CDR3 is TGTGCCAGCAGTGAAAGTCTGGAGGGCTTCTACGAGCAGTACTTC. Amino acid sequence: CASSESLEGFYEQYF.

This clonotype was picked up a small number of times. The J gene is TRBJ2-3, the V gene TRBV20-1; TRBD2 agrees at 7 bases. J was trimmed by 0 bases and V by 3 bases; bases with no gene match: 12. Per germline, CDR1 DFQATT and CDR2 SNEGSKA (reference sequence). The CDR3 is made up of 17 amino acids. The CDR3 region has the DNA TGCAGTGCTAGTAGGTTGCGGGGGAAATCTAGCACAGATACGCAGTATTTT. Amino acids: CSASRLRGKSSTDTQYF.

This clonotype has only a few counts. The chain employs TRBV20-1 and TRBJ2-7; D is ambiguous. The CDR3 contains 13 residues. Germline V gene data show CDR1 as DFQATT and CDR2 as SNEGSKA (reference sequence). Trimming shortened V by 3 bases and J by 2 bases, and 11 bases separated the two germline ends. The CDR3 protein is CSASSQVAYEQYF. As DNA, the CDR3 is TGCAGTGCTAGTAGCCAGGTGGCCTACGAGCAGTACTTC.

This clonotype has at least ten counts. This chain links TRBV29-1 with TRBJ2-7, with 7 bases matching TRBD1. CDR3 length: 11 amino acids. V was pared by 7 bases and J by 2 bases, with 2 bases of the junction left unmatched. Germline CDR1 and CDR2: SQVTM and ANQGSEA. In DNA, the CDR3 is TGCAGCGGTGGACAGGCCTACGAGCAGTACTTC. As protein: CSGGQAYEQYF.

In the case of this clonotype: The junction departs from germline at one end; a sequencing error may be responsible. The chain uses TRBV14 and TRBJ1-2; D gene ambiguous. The CDR3 totals 13 residues. Germline V lookup: CDR1 SGHDN, CDR2 FVKESK. Here the CDR3 DNA reads TGTGCCAGCAGCCAAGGTGCGTGGGATGGCAACACCTTC. This gives the protein CASSQGAWDGNTF.

The chain is built from TRBV6-5 and TRBJ1-6; 12 nucleotides agree with TRBD1. This CDR3 is 15 amino acids long. Looked up from germline, CDR1 is MNHEY and CDR2 is SVGAGI. V was pared by 4 bases and J by 9 bases, with 4 bases of the junction left unmatched. CDR3 loop: CASSWGQGASSPLHF. The DNA of the CDR3 is TGTGCCAGCAGTTGGGGACAGGGGGCAAGTTCACCCCTCCACTTT.

This clonotype was found a few times. V gene TRBV30 combines with J gene TRBJ1-2; D unclear. CDR3 size: 11 residues. Deletions cut 0 bases from V and 4 bases from J, with 3 bases between. CDR1 is GTSNPN and CDR2 is SVGIG in the germline V gene (reference sequence). CDR3 protein: CAWSVSYGYTF. The CDR3, as DNA: TGTGCCTGGAGTGTAAGCTATGGCTACACCTTC.

This clonotype was counted a few times. Here the CDR3 DNA reads TGTGCCAGCAGCCAGACTAGCGGGAGAGGGGACCAAGAGACCCAGTACTTC. Its translation: CASSQTSGRGDQETQYF. This chain connects TRBV6-2 or TRBV6-3 to TRBJ2-5; 12 positions match TRBD2. This CDR3 region has 17 residues. Germline V gene sequence: CDR1 MNHEY, CDR2 SVGEGT. With 6 bases clipped from V and 0 bases from J, the junction kept 8 bases outside the gene matches.

The chain couples TRBV6-1 to TRBJ2-7; D may be TRBD1 or TRBD2 (6 bases each). The CDR3 is 13 residues long. Trimming removed 9 bases at V and 7 bases at J, with 19 bases between. Looked up from germline, CDR1 is MNHNS and CDR2 is SASEGT. The CDR3 is CARSKGGTGEQYF. The CDR3 nucleotides read TGTGCCAGAAGCAAAGGGGGGACGGGGGAGCAGTACTTC.

V and J are TRBV28 and TRBJ2-1; TRBD2 agrees at 7 bases. Losses at the gene ends were 2 bases for V and 7 bases for J; bases not matched to a gene: 8. This CDR3 comprises 15 residues. Germline-derived CDR1 and CDR2 are MDHEN and SYDVKM. The CDR3 DNA sequence: TGTGCCAGCAGTTTACTGGGCGGGAGTAGGAATGAGCAGTTCTTC. Its translation: CASSLLGGSRNEQFF.

This clonotype was counted a few times. The J gene is TRBJ1-1, the V gene TRBV11-2, with TRBD1 matching over 7 bases. The CDR3 spans 18 residues. J was trimmed by 0 bases and V by 1 base; bases with no gene match: 11. The germline CDR1 and CDR2 sequences are SGHAT and FQNNGV. CDR3 amino acids: CASSLVSRDSFMNTEAFF. The DNA of the CDR3 is TGTGCCAGCAGCTTAGTTTCCCGGGACAGTTTCATGAACACTGAAGCTTTCTTT.

This clonotype was picked up a small number of times. The chain's CDR3 is CASSGTGGRSYNEQFF. The CDR3 DNA follows: TGTGCCAGCAGCGGGACAGGGGGCCGGTCCTACAATGAGCAGTTCTTC. The rearrangement uses TRBV6-2 or TRBV6-3 and TRBJ2-1; 12 nucleotides agree with TRBD1. V gave up 6 bases and J gave up 1 base; unmatched junction bases: 4. The CDR3 spans 16 residues. Germline CDR1 MNHEY, CDR2 SVGEGT.

This clonotype was seen more than once but under ten times. V usage is TRBV6-1 and J usage is TRBJ2-5; D not resolved. V lost 6 bases and J lost 0, with 11 bases in between. The CDR3 has 14 residues. CDR1 is MNHNS and CDR2 is SASEGT in the germline V gene. The CDR3 nucleotides are TGTGCCAGCAGGTCGGTGCAGGACCAAGAGACCCAGTACTTC. Its translation: CASRSVQDQETQYF.

This clonotype was picked up a small number of times. This chain connects TRBV11-2 to TRBJ2-5; D call uncertain. The ends were cut back, 2 bases at V and 2 bases at J, with 21 bases in the middle. Germline CDR1 is SGHAT and CDR2 is FQNNGV. The CDR3 totals 18 residues. As DNA, the CDR3 is TGTGCCAGCAGCTTATTTTGGGTCCCGGGCCTTAATCAAGAGACCCAGTACTTC. This encodes CASSLFWVPGLNQETQYF.

The genes are TRBV6-5 and TRBJ2-7; 10 bases align to TRBD1. Germline CDR1 is MNHEY and CDR2 is SVGAGI. This CDR3 is built from 16 residues. Trimming cost V 7 bases and J 3 bases; bases outside gene matches: 12. The CDR3 region has the DNA TGTGCCAGCACTTTAGGGGGACAGGGGCTGAACTACGAGCAGTACTTC. Translated, it gives CASTLGGQGLNYEQYF.

The sample holds many counts of this clonotype. The chain carries TRBV12-3 or TRBV12-4 and TRBJ1-1, with D perhaps matching TRBD1 (5 bases). This CDR3 is built from 13 residues. V lost 7 bases, J lost 4 bases, and 13 bases lay in between. As DNA, the CDR3 is TGTGCCAGCACCGCAAGGGGCGGCACTGAAGCTTTCTTT. This sequence encodes CASTARGGTEAFF.

The rearrangement joins TRBV29-1 to TRBJ2-2, with TRBD1 as a possible D gene (5 bases). Germline V gene sequence: CDR1 SQVTM, CDR2 ANQGSEA. V was shortened by 4 bases and J by 6 bases, with 9 bases between the two germline ends. The CDR3 is 12 residues long. Here the CDR3 DNA reads TGCAGCGTTGGAGTAGGGGCCGGGGAGCTGTTTTTT. This codes for CSVGVGAGELFF.

This clonotype was counted only a few times. The J gene is TRBJ1-2, the V gene TRBV7-2, with D uncertain. CDR1 and CDR2 (germline): SGHTA, FQGNSA. The germline V and J ends were trimmed by 3 bases and 2 bases, with 10 bases remaining between them. The CDR3 is 14 amino acids. The CDR3 region is CASSFGGENYGYTF. As DNA, the CDR3 is TGTGCCAGCAGCTTCGGTGGAGAGAACTATGGCTACACCTTC.

There are a few counts of this clonotype. This chain connects TRBV6-5 to TRBJ1-1; D is uncertain. The CDR3 has 15 residues. V dropped 4 bases and J dropped 0 bases, with 12 bases sitting between them. Germline V gene data show CDR1 as MNHEY and CDR2 as SVGAGI. The CDR3 DNA is TGTGCCAGCAGTTTGGGAAGACGGATGAACACTGAAGCTTTCTTT. As protein: CASSLGRRMNTEAFF.

The chain is built from TRBV15 and TRBJ2-1, with D maybe TRBD2 (6 bases). Germline CDR1 reads LNHNV; CDR2 reads YYDKDF (reference sequence). The CDR3 contains 14 residues. V was cut by 3 bases and J by 5 bases, with 11 bases left in between. The CDR3 bases are TGTGCCACCAGCAGGGACCGGACTAACAATGAGCAGTTCTTC. This translates into CATSRDRTNNEQFF.